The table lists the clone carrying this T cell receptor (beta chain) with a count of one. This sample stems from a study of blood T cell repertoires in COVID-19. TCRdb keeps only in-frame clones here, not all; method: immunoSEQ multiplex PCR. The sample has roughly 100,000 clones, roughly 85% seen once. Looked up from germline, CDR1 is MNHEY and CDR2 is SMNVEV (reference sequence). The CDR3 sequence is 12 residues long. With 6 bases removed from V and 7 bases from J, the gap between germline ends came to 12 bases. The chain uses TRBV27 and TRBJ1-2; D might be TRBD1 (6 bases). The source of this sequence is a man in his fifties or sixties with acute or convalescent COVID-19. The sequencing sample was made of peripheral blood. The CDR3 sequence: CASSPFRGGYTF. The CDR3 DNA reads TGTGCCAGCAGCCCATTCAGGGGTGGCTACACCTTC.